The 10 T cell receptor beta chains reported below all come from one sample, sequenced in a study of blood T cell repertoires in COVID-19 (TCRdb year 2020). The library came from the immunoSEQ multiplex PCR assay. In TCRdb, the immuneACCESS table is reduced to in-frame sequences with V and J assigned. These tables do not hold every clone; where another copy was compared, an unresolved V gene accounts for under half, and the others remain unexplained. The sample table contains some 250,000 clones; only one count was recorded for about 87% of them. Of the sample, less than 8.5% falls within the top ten clones. Material for sequencing was peripheral blood. The receptors were gathered from an older woman with active or convalescent COVID-19.

This clone has only one observation. V is TRBV19 and J is TRBJ1-1; D is perhaps TRBD1 (6 bases). The germline CDR1 and CDR2 sequences are LNHDA and SQIVND (reference sequence). The CDR3 spans 13 residues. The V and J ends lost 4 bases and 4 bases respectively, with 10 bases between them. In DNA form, the CDR3 reads TGTGCCAGTAGTACTCAACAGGGCACTGAAGCTTTCTTT. Translated: CASSTQQGTEAFF.

This clone was seen more than once but under ten times. The gene calls are TRBV2 and TRBJ2-1; 8 bases fit TRBD2. The CDR3 runs 14 residues. Trimming at V came to 6 bases and at J to 9 bases, leaving 10 bases not matched to a gene. The V gene's germline CDR1 is SNHLY and CDR2 FYNNEI. In nucleotides, the CDR3 is TGTGCCAGCAGACCGGGACTAGAAAGGGGTGAGCAGTTCTTC. It is translated as CASRPGLERGEQFF.

The chain employs TRBV5-5 and TRBJ2-1, with 9 bases lining up with TRBD1. The V and J ends lost 4 bases and 6 bases, in that order; junction bases with no gene match: 11. The CDR3 contains 16 residues. The germline gives CDR1 SGHKS, CDR2 YYEKEE (reference sequence). The CDR3 bases are TGTGCCAGCAGCCCAAGGACAGGGGTGATCGGCAATGAGCAGTTCTTC. As protein: CASSPRTGVIGNEQFF.

The chain is built from TRBV7-8 and TRBJ1-2; no firm D call. This CDR3 comprises 15 residues. Trimming cost V 1 base and J 4 bases, with 13 bases left between them. Per the germline V gene, CDR1 is SGHVS and CDR2 is FQNEAQ. CDR3 amino acids: CASSLGGGDVYGYTF. CDR3 nucleotide sequence: TGTGCCAGCAGCTTAGGAGGAGGAGATGTCTATGGCTACACCTTC.

The chain is built from TRBV13 and TRBJ1-1, with D possibly matching TRBD1 (5 bases). The CDR3 totals 15 residues. With 4 bases removed from V and 2 bases from J, the gap between germline ends came to 14 bases. In germline, CDR1 is PRHDT, CDR2 FYEKMQ (reference sequence). The CDR3 reads CASSSSTVGNTEAFF. In nucleotides, the CDR3 is TGTGCCAGCAGCTCCTCGACAGTAGGAAACACTGAAGCTTTCTTT.

The chain is built from TRBV7-8 and TRBJ1-4; no clear D. This CDR3 is 15 amino acids long. V shed 5 bases and J shed 3 bases, with 13 bases lying between them. Germline V CDR1 and CDR2: SGHVS, FQNEAQ. This chain's CDR3 is CASSLRRRANEKLFF. CDR3 nucleotide sequence: TGTGCCAGCAGCCTCCGCAGGCGGGCTAATGAAAAACTGTTTTTT.

V is TRBV6-5 and J is TRBJ1-1; 7 bases are a match to TRBD1. The length of the CDR3 is 13 residues. Germline trimming cut 6 bases from V and 5 bases from J; bases unmatched to any gene: 6. The germline V gene encodes CDR1 MNHEY and CDR2 SVGAGI. CDR3 DNA: TGTGCCAGCAGGTCCTCAGGGGGGACTGAAGCTTTCTTT. Translated, it gives CASRSSGGTEAFF.

This chain joins TRBV19 and TRBJ1-2; 8 bases agree with TRBD1. This CDR3 is 14 amino acids long. J was trimmed by 3 bases and V by 7 bases; bases with no gene match: 7. Per the germline V gene, CDR1 is LNHDA and CDR2 is SQIVND (reference sequence). The CDR3 is CASTPETGDYGYTF. The DNA for the CDR3 is TGTGCCAGTACCCCAGAGACAGGGGACTATGGCTACACCTTC.

This chain joins TRBV6-2 or TRBV6-3 and TRBJ2-7; 8 bases match TRBD1. Germline values: CDR1 MNHEY, CDR2 SVGEGT. The ends lost 4 bases at V and 6 bases at J; junction bases unmatched: 11. This CDR3 region has 15 residues. The CDR3 DNA reads TGTGCCAGCAGTTCGCTCGGGACAGGAAAGGGCGAGCAGTACTTC. It is translated as CASSSLGTGKGEQYF.

This chain joins TRBV2 and TRBJ1-2, with 9 bases fitting TRBD1. The CDR3 is 12 residues long. Germline V CDR1 and CDR2: SNHLY, FYNNEI. J lost 5 bases, V lost 7 bases, and 2 bases had no gene match. Here the CDR3 reads CASTGQGYGYTF. The CDR3 DNA follows: TGTGCCAGCACGGGACAGGGTTATGGCTACACCTTC.